This is a list of T cell receptor beta chains from one sample in a study of blood T cell repertoires in COVID-19. TCRdb keeps only in-frame clones here, not all; method: immunoSEQ multiplex PCR. This sample has more than 65,000 clones, with about 90% found just once. Sequenced: peripheral blood. The receptors were gathered from a human donor in a cohort sampled during active COVID-19. Both conserved end residues are part of each CDR3. A D gene is named only where the DNA matches it firmly. Not every row has a clone size; where given, it reads once, few, many or a size class.

V	D	length	J	size	DNA	CDR3
TRBV4-1	TRBD1	15	TRBJ2-7	-	TGCGCCAGCAGCCAGGACAGGGGCAAGCACTACGAGCAGTACTTC	CASSQDRGKHYEQYF
TRBV25-1	TRBD1	15	TRBJ1-2	-	TGTGCCAGCAGTGAACCCGGACAGGCCACCTATGGCTACACCTTC	CASSEPGQATYGYTF
TRBV6-5	TRBD1	15	TRBJ2-7	once	TGTGCCAGCAGTTCAATGGGGACAGGTTCCTACGAGCAGTACTTC	CASSSMGTGSYEQYF
TRBV24-1	TRBD1	15	TRBJ2-7	-	TGTGCCACCAGTGATGCCCGGGACAGCTCCTACGAGCAGTACTTC	CATSDARDSSYEQYF
TRBV7-2	-	12	TRBJ2-7	-	TGTGCCAGCAGCTTAGCTACGGGCGAGCAGTACTTC	CASSLATGEQYF
TRBV5-1	TRBD2	14	TRBJ2-5	-	TGCGCCAGCAAATTGGCGGGGGGGTACGAGACCCAGTACTTC	CASKLAGGYETQYF
TRBV7-9	-	15	TRBJ1-1	-	TGTGCCAGCAGCCCCAACAGTGCCCCTAACACTGAAGCTTTCTTT	CASSPNSAPNTEAFF
TRBV4-2	-	11	TRBJ2-3	-	TGTGCCAGCAGCCAAGGACTAGAGCAGTATTTT	CASSQGLEQYF
TRBV9	-	14	TRBJ1-3	-	TGTGCCAGCAGCGCCGGAGACTCTGGAAACACCATATATTTT	CASSAGDSGNTIYF
TRBV28	-	16	TRBJ1-5	-	TGTGCCAGCAGTTCCGGGGGCGGGGGAGGCAATCAGCCCCAGCATTTT	CASSSGGGGGNQPQHF
TRBV3-1/TRBV3-2	-	11	TRBJ1-1	-	TGTGCCAGCATAGGAGCATTTGAAGCTTTCTTT	CASIGAFEAFF
TRBV30	-	15	TRBJ1-6	-	TGTGCCTGGAACCCTCAGGATACCTATAATTCACCCCTCCACTTT	CAWNPQDTYNSPLHF
TRBV5-1	TRBD2	14	TRBJ2-7	-	TGCGCCAGCAGCTTGGCCGCAGGACTAGAGGAGCAGTACTTC	CASSLAAGLEEQYF
TRBV7-2	TRBD2	12	TRBJ2-4	-	TGTGCCAGCAGCTCGGGGGGAAGTGAAAAGTACTTC	CASSSGGSEKYF
TRBV7-3	TRBD1	17	TRBJ1-2	-	TGTGCCAGCAGCCGCCATTGGGCAGGGGGCGCCCTCTATGGCTACACCTTC	CASSRHWAGGALYGYTF
TRBV30	TRBD1	16	TRBJ1-2	few	TGTGCCTGGAGTGGCGGTTCCGGGACAGGGGACTATGGCTACACCTTC	CAWSGGSGTGDYGYTF
TRBV12-5	TRBD1	16	TRBJ1-1	-	TGTGCTAGTGTTTTGGAAGGGGACAGCTCGAACACTGAAGCTTTCTTT	CASVLEGDSSNTEAFF
TRBV5-1	TRBD1	15	TRBJ2-7	-	TGCGCCAGCAGCTTGTCGCCGGACAGGGTGGGGGAGCAGTACTTC	CASSLSPDRVGEQYF
TRBV6-6	TRBD1	14	TRBJ2-7	-	TGTGCCAGCAGTCCGACAGGGAACACCTACGAGCAGTACTTC	CASSPTGNTYEQYF
TRBV6-5	-	14	TRBJ1-5	-	TGTGCCAGCAGTTTCCGACAGTCCAATCAGCCCCAGCATTTT	CASSFRQSNQPQHF
TRBV29-1	TRBD1	10	TRBJ1-2	-	TGCAGCGTTTGGACAGGGAGGGACACCTTC	CSVWTGRDTF
TRBV27	-	13	TRBJ1-1	-	TGTGCCAGCAGTCCCCTCGGGAACACTGAAGCTTTCTTT	CASSPLGNTEAFF
TRBV2	-	13	TRBJ2-7	-	TGTGCCGAAGCTAGGGGGTCCCCTTACGAGCAGTACTTC	CAEARGSPYEQYF
TRBV7-2	-	14	TRBJ1-3	-	TGTGCCAGCAGCTCCCCGGGGTCCGGAAACACCATATATTTT	CASSSPGSGNTIYF
TRBV7-3	-	13	TRBJ1-1	-	TGTGCCAGCAGCTTAGAGGGGAACACTGAAGCTTTCTTT	CASSLEGNTEAFF
TRBV11-2	TRBD1	15	TRBJ2-7	-	TGTGCCAGCAGCTATATACGGGACAGGGGCTACGAGCAGTACTTC	CASSYIRDRGYEQYF
TRBV15	-	15	TRBJ1-2	-	TGTGCCACCAGCAGAGCGGGGGAATTAATACGTGGCTACACCTTC	CATSRAGELIRGYTF
TRBV27	-	11	TRBJ1-5	-	TGTGCCAGCGGAGTATCTCAGCCCCAGCATTTT	CASGVSQPQHF
TRBV28	TRBD1	14	TRBJ2-7	once	TGTGCCAGCAGAAGCACAGGGGATCCCTACGAGCAGTACTTC	CASRSTGDPYEQYF
TRBV15	TRBD1	12	TRBJ1-2	-	TGTGCCACCAGCAGGGACAGGGATGGCTACACCTTC	CATSRDRDGYTF
TRBV6-5	-	15	TRBJ1-2	-	TGTGCCAGCAGTTGGGAGGGGACGGGGAACTATGGCTACACCTTC	CASSWEGTGNYGYTF
TRBV6-5	-	12	TRBJ2-7	-	TGTGCCAGCAGTCTAACACAGTACGAGCAGTACTTC	CASSLTQYEQYF
TRBV9	-	15	TRBJ1-4	-	TGTGCCAGCAGCGTAGGGTCGGGGTTGGATGAAAAACTGTTTTTT	CASSVGSGLDEKLFF
TRBV9	TRBD1	15	TRBJ1-3	-	TGTGCCAGCAGCGCAACAGGGGGGACTGGAAACACCATATATTTT	CASSATGGTGNTIYF
TRBV29-1	-	19	TRBJ2-3	once	TGCAGCGTTGAAGGCCGGCGACAGGTACCTAAACAGAACACAGATACGCAGTATTTT	CSVEGRRQVPKQNTDTQYF
TRBV19	TRBD1	13	TRBJ1-1	-	TGTGCCAGTGGGCACAGGGGGAACACTGAAGCTTTCTTT	CASGHRGNTEAFF
TRBV25-1	TRBD1	13	TRBJ1-5	-	TGTGCCAGCAGCCACAGGGGCAGTCAGCCCCAGCATTTT	CASSHRGSQPQHF
TRBV2	TRBD2	14	TRBJ2-7	-	TGTGCCAGCAAGGCCAGCGGGGTCTCCTACGAGCAGTACTTC	CASKASGVSYEQYF
TRBV27	TRBD1	14	TRBJ1-5	-	TGTGCCAGCACCACGGACAGGACTAATCAGCCCCAGCATTTT	CASTTDRTNQPQHF
TRBV30	TRBD1	14	TRBJ1-1	-	TGTGCCTGGAGGGGGGGGACAGGGATTTGGGAAGCTTTCTTT	CAWRGGTGIWEAFF
TRBV4-2	TRBD1	16	TRBJ1-2	-	TGTGCCAGCAGCCAAGATCGGACAGGGTCTAACTATGGCTACACCTTC	CASSQDRTGSNYGYTF
TRBV6-5	-	14	TRBJ1-5	-	TGTGCCAGCAGTCAACAGGGAAACAATCAGCCCCAGCATTTT	CASSQQGNNQPQHF